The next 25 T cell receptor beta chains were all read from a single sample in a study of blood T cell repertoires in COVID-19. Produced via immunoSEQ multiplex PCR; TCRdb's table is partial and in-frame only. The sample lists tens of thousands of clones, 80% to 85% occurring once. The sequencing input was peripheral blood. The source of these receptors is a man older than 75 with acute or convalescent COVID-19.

The CDR3 sequence: CASSLNRQNTEAFF. Here the CDR3 DNA reads TGTGCCAGCAGTTTAAACAGACAGAACACTGAAGCTTTCTTT. This chain uses TRBV28 with TRBJ1-1; D uncertain. V was trimmed by 2 bases and J by 1 base, leaving 8 bases between them. The CDR3 consists of 14 residues. Germline V gene sequence: CDR1 MDHEN, CDR2 SYDVKM.

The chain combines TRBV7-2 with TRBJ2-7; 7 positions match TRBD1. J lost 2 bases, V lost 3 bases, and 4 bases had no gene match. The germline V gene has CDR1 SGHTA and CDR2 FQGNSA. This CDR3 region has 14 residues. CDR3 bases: TGTGCCAGCAGCTTCCCGACAGGGCCCTACGAGCAGTACTTC. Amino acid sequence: CASSFPTGPYEQYF. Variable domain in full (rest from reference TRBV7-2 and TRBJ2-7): GAGVSQSPSNKVTEKGKDVELRCDPISGHTALYWYRQSLGQGLEFLIYFQGNSAPDKSGLPSDRFSAERTGGSVSTLTIQRTQQEDSAVYLCASSFPTGPYEQYFGPGTRLTVT.

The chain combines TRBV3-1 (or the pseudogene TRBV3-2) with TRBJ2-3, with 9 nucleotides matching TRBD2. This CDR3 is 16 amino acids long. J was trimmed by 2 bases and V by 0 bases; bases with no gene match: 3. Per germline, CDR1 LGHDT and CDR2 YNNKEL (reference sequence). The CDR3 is CASSQERLAATDTQYF. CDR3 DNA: TGTGCCAGCAGCCAAGAACGACTAGCGGCCACAGATACGCAGTATTTT.

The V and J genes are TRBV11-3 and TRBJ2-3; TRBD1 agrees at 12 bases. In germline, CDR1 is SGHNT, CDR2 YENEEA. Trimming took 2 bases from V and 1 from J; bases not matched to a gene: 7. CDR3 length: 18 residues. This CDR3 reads CASSLWGTGGEGTDTQYF. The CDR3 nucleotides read TGTGCCAGCAGCTTATGGGGGACAGGGGGCGAAGGCACAGATACGCAGTATTTT.

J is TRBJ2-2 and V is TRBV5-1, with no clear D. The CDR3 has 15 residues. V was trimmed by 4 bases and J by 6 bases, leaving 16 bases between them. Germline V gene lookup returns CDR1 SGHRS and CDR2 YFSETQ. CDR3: CASSRDRPGAGELFF. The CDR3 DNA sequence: TGCGCCAGCAGCCGTGACCGCCCAGGCGCCGGGGAGCTGTTTTTT.

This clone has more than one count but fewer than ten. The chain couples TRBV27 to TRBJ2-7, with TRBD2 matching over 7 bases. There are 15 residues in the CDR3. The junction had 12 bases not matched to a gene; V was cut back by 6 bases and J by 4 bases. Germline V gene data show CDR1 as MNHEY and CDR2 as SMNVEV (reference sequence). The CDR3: CASRVTGGGRYEQYF. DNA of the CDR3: TGTGCCAGCAGGGTCACAGGAGGCGGGAGATACGAGCAGTACTTC.

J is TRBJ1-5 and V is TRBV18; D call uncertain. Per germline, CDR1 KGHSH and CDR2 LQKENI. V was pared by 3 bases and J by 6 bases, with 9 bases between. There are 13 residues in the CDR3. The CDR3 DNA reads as TGTGCCAGCTCACCTGGTCTTAGTCAGCCCCAGCATTTT. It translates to CASSPGLSQPQHF.

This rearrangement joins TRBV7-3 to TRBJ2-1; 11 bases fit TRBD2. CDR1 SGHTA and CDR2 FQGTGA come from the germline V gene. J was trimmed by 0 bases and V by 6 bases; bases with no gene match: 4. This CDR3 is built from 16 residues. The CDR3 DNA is TGTGCCAGCAGGTCTACTAGCGGGAGCTCCTACAATGAGCAGTTCTTC. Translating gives CASRSTSGSSYNEQFF.

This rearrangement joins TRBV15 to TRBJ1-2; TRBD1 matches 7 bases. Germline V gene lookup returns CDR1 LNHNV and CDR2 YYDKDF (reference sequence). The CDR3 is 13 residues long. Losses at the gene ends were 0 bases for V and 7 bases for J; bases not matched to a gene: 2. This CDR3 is CATSREGGSGYTF. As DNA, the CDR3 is TGTGCCACCAGCAGAGAAGGGGGCTCTGGCTACACCTTC.

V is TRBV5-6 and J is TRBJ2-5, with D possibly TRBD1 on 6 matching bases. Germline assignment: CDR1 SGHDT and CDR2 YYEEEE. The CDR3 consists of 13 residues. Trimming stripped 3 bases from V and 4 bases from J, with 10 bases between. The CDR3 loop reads CASSYGTIETQYF. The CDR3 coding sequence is TGTGCCAGCAGCTACGGGACAATAGAGACCCAGTACTTC.

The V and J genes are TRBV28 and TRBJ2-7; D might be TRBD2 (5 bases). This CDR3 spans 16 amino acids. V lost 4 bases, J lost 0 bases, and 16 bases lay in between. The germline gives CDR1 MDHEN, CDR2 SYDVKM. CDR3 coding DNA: TGTGCCAGCAGTTCCCCCGGGGTCCCTAGCTCCTACGAGCAGTACTTC. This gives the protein CASSSPGVPSSYEQYF. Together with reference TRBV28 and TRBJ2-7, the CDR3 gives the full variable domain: DVKVTQSSRYLVKRTGEKVFLECVQDMDHENMFWYRQDPGLGLRLIYFSYDVKMKEKGDIPEGYSVSREKKERFSLILESASTNQTSMYLCASSSPGVPSSYEQYFGPGTRLTVT.

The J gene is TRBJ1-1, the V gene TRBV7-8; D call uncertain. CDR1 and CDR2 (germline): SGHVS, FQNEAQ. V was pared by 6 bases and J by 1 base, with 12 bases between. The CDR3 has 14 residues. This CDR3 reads CASRLTGGNTEAFF. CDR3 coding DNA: TGTGCCAGCAGACTTACCGGAGGGAACACTGAAGCTTTCTTT. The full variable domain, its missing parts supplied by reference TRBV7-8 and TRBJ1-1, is GAGVSQSPRYKVAKRGQDVALRCDPISGHVSLFWYQQALGQGPEFLTYFQNEAQLDKSGLPSDRFFAERPEGSVSTLKIQRTQQEDSAVYLCASRLTGGNTEAFFGQGTRLTVV.

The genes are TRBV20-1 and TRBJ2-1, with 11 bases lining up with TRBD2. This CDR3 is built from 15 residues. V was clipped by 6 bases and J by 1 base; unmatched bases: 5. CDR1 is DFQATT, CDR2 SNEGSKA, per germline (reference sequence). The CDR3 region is CSASTSGSSYNEQFF. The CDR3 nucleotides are TGCAGTGCAAGTACTAGCGGGAGTTCCTACAATGAGCAGTTCTTC.

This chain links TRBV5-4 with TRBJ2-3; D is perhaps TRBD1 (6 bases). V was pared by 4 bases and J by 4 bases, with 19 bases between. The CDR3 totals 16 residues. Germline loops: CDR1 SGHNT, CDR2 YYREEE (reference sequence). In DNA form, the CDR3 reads TGTGCCAGCAGCCTTAGCCTAACAGGGTATTCAGATACGCAGTATTTT. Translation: CASSLSLTGYSDTQYF.

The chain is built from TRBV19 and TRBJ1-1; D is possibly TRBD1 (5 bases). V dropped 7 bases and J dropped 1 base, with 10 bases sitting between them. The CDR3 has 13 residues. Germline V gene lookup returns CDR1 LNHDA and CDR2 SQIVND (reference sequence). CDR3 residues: CASTIGGNTEAFF. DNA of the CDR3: TGTGCCAGTACCATCGGGGGGAACACTGAAGCTTTCTTT.

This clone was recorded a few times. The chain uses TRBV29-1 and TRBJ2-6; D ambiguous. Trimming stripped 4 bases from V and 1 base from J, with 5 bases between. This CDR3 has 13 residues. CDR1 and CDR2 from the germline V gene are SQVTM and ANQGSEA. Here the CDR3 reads CSVVASGANVLTF. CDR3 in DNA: TGCAGCGTTGTGGCTTCTGGGGCCAACGTCCTGACTTTC.

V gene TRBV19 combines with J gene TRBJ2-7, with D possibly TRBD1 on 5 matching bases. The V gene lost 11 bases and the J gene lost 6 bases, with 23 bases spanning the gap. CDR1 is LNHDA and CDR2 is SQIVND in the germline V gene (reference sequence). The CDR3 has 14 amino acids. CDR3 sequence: CASTDQAATGEQYF. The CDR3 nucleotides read TGTGCCTCTACCGATCAGGCGGCTACAGGCGAGCAGTACTTC.

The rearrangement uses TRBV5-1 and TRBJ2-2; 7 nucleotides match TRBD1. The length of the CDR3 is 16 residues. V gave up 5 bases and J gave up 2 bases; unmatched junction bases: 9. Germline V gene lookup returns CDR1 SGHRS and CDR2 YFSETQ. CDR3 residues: CASRPPGTVNTGELFF. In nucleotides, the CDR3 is TGCGCCAGCAGACCACCCGGGACAGTTAACACCGGGGAGCTGTTTTTT.

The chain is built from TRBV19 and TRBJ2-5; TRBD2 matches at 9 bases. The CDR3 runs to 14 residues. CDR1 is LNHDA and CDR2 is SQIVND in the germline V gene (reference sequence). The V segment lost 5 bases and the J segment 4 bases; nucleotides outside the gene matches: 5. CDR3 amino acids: CASSFSGSGETQYF. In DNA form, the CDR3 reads TGTGCCAGTAGTTTTAGCGGGAGTGGAGAGACCCAGTACTTC. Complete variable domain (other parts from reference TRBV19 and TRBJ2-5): DGGITQSPKYLFRKEGQNVTLSCEQNLNHDAMYWYRQDPGQGLRLIYYSQIVNDFQKGDIAEGYSVSREKKESFPLTVTSAQKNPTAFYLCASSFSGSGETQYFGPGTRLLVL.

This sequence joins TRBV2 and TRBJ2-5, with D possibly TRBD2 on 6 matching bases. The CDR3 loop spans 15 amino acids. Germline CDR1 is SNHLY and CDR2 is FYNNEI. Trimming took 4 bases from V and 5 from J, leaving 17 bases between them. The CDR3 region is CASSAYGGSGETQYF. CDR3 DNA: TGTGCCAGCAGTGCTTATGGGGGGTCCGGGGAGACCCAGTACTTC. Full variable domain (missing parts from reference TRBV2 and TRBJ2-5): EPEVTQTPSHQVTQMGQEVILRCVPISNHLYFYWYRQILGQKVEFLVSFYNNEISEKSEIFDDQFSVERPDGSNFTLKIRSTKLEDSAMYFCASSAYGGSGETQYFGPGTRLLVL.

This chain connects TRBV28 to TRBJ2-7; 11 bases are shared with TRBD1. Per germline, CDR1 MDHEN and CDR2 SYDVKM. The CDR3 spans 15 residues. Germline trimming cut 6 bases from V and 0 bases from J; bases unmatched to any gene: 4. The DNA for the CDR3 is TGTGCCAGCAGCCGCGGACAGGGGGCCTCCTACGAGCAGTACTTC. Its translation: CASSRGQGASYEQYF.

CDR3 in amino acids: CASSLLGAGGTTDTQYF. CDR3 bases: TGCGCCAGCAGCTTGTTGGGAGCGGGAGGGACCACAGATACGCAGTATTTT. V usage is TRBV5-1 and J usage is TRBJ2-3, with 10 bases identical to TRBD2. CDR1 SGHRS and CDR2 YFSETQ come from the germline V gene. The CDR3 has 17 residues. Trimming cost V 1 base and J 2 bases; bases outside gene matches: 7.

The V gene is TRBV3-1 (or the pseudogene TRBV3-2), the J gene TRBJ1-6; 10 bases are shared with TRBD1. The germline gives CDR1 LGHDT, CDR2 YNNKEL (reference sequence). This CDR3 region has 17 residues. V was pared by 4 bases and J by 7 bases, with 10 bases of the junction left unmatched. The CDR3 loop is CASSPGTGVPSNSPLHF. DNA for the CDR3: TGTGCCAGCAGCCCCGGGACAGGGGTCCCTTCGAATTCACCCCTCCACTTT.

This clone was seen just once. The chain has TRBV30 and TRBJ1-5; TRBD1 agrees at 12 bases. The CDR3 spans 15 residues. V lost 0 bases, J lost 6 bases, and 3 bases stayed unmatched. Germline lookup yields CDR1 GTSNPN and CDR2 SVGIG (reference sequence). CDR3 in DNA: TGTGCCTGGAGTGTACGGGACAGGGGGCGTCAGCCCCAGCATTTT. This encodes CAWSVRDRGRQPQHF.

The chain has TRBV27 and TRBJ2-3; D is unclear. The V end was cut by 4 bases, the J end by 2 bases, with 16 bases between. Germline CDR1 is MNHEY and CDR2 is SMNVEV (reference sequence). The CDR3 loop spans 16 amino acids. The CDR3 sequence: CASSSRRPGLTDTQYF. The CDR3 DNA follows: TGTGCCAGCAGTTCTAGGCGGCCTGGCCTCACAGATACGCAGTATTTT.